Presented here are 21 T cell receptor beta chains from one specimen sequenced in a study of blood T cell repertoires in COVID-19. The repertoire was sequenced with immunoSEQ multiplex PCR; TCRdb's copy has only in-frame clones and lacks some. There are roughly 240,000 clones in the sample; roughly 88% occur only once, and about 2.1% lies in the top ten. The sequenced material came from peripheral blood. The receptors come from a man aged 35-49 years who had recovered from COVID-19.

The V call is TRBV15, the J call TRBJ1-5; TRBD1 is a possible D gene (5 bases). The CDR3 is 15 residues long. Deletions cut 0 bases from V and 3 bases from J, with 9 bases between. Looked up from germline, CDR1 is LNHNV and CDR2 is YYDKDF (reference sequence). The CDR3 DNA sequence: TGTGCCACCAGCAGAGAAATGGACAACAATCAGCCCCAGCATTTT. Translation gives CATSREMDNNQPQHF.

The chain employs TRBV9 and TRBJ2-2; TRBD1 matches 9 bases. The CDR3 is 16 amino acids. Trimming removed 3 bases from V and 3 bases from J; junction bases left unmatched: 6. Germline lookup yields CDR1 SGDLS and CDR2 YYNGEE. Here the CDR3 reads CASSAGDRAYTGELFF. CDR3 in DNA: TGTGCCAGCAGCGCGGGGGACAGGGCCTACACCGGGGAGCTGTTTTTT.

The chain carries TRBV6-6 and TRBJ2-7, with 9 bases that match TRBD1. V dropped 6 bases and J dropped 2; count of bases not matched to a gene: 5. The CDR3 loop spans 14 amino acids. Germline V lookup: CDR1 MNHNY, CDR2 SVGAGI (reference sequence). CDR3: CASSVGQGAYEQYF. CDR3 nucleotides: TGTGCCAGCAGCGTGGGACAGGGCGCCTACGAGCAGTACTTC.

This chain joins TRBV5-6 and TRBJ1-1; D gene ambiguous. The CDR3 spans 11 residues. The germline V gene has CDR1 SGHDT and CDR2 YYEEEE. The V and J ends lost 5 bases and 1 base respectively, with 3 bases between them. The CDR3 loop reads CASSRNTEAFF. CDR3 DNA: TGTGCCAGCAGTAGGAACACTGAAGCTTTCTTT.

This chain links TRBV6-2 or TRBV6-3 with TRBJ2-2, with D tentatively TRBD1 (6 bases). Germline-derived CDR1 and CDR2 are MNHEY and SVGEGT. The CDR3 length is 14 residues. V lost 6 bases to trimming and J lost 6 bases, with 14 bases between them. CDR3 in DNA: TGTGCCAGCAGCCGGGACACCGGTCCCGGGGAGCTGTTTTTT. Translating it yields CASSRDTGPGELFF.

The chain employs TRBV15 and TRBJ1-6; 7 bases fit TRBD1. J gave up 7 bases and V 1 base, and 13 bases lay outside the gene matches. Germline V gene lookup returns CDR1 LNHNV and CDR2 YYDKDF (reference sequence). The CDR3 is 18 residues long. CDR3 sequence reads: CATSRGLRQGRGNSPLHF. CDR3 in DNA: TGTGCCACCAGCAGAGGCTTGCGACAGGGCCGGGGGAATTCACCCCTCCACTTT.

CDR3 region: CASSLTAPGTGVIFNEQYF. The CDR3, as DNA: TGTGCCAGCAGCTTGACCGCTCCCGGGACAGGGGTAATCTTCAACGAGCAGTACTTC. The genes are TRBV11-2 and TRBJ2-7, with 10 bases that match TRBD1. The CDR3 length is 19 residues. The V segment lost 3 bases and the J segment 5 bases; nucleotides outside the gene matches: 19. The germline V gene has CDR1 SGHAT and CDR2 FQNNGV.

V and J are TRBV13 and TRBJ1-6, with D possibly matching TRBD1 (6 bases). With 5 bases removed from V and 5 bases from J, the gap between germline ends came to 16 bases. Germline-derived CDR1 and CDR2 are PRHDT and FYEKMQ (reference sequence). The CDR3 totals 16 residues. The CDR3 nucleotides are TGTGCCAGCAGCCGCTGGGCGGACAGTAATAATTCACCCCTCCACTTT. It translates to CASSRWADSNNSPLHF.

The chain couples TRBV30 to TRBJ1-1; D unresolved. Trimming removed 0 bases at V and 1 base at J, with 21 bases between. The germline CDR1 and CDR2 sequences are GTSNPN and SVGIG (reference sequence). The CDR3 spans 18 residues. This CDR3 reads CAWSVLGPGKGANTEAFF. Written as DNA, the CDR3 is TGTGCCTGGAGTGTACTCGGTCCGGGGAAAGGAGCGAACACTGAAGCTTTCTTT.

This chain links TRBV2 with TRBJ1-1, with D unresolved. Trimming stripped 10 bases from V and 3 bases from J, with 12 bases between. Germline V gene lookup returns CDR1 SNHLY and CDR2 FYNNEI. The CDR3 is 12 amino acids. The CDR3 DNA follows: TGTGCCACCCGATTCGGGGACACTGAAGCTTTCTTT. It encodes CATRFGDTEAFF.

V is TRBV19 and J is TRBJ1-2; D is undetermined. CDR3 length: 13 residues. Deletions cut 3 bases from V and 6 bases from J, with 11 bases between. CDR1 LNHDA and CDR2 SQIVND come from the germline V gene (reference sequence). The CDR3 loop reads CASSINSPNGYTF. The DNA of the CDR3 is TGTGCCAGTAGTATCAACAGCCCTAATGGCTACACCTTC.

The chain combines TRBV19 with TRBJ2-1; D is unresolved. Trimming pared 1 base from V and 5 bases from J, leaving 12 bases between. The germline V gene encodes CDR1 LNHDA and CDR2 SQIVND (reference sequence). The CDR3 extends over 15 amino acids. This chain's CDR3 is CASSIVQLRDNEQFF. Written as DNA, the CDR3 is TGTGCCAGTAGTATAGTTCAACTACGCGACAATGAGCAGTTCTTC. Based on the CDR3 plus reference TRBV19 and TRBJ2-1, the full variable domain is DGGITQSPKYLFRKEGQNVTLSCEQNLNHDAMYWYRQDPGQGLRLIYYSQIVNDFQKGDIAEGYSVSREKKESFPLTVTSAQKNPTAFYLCASSIVQLRDNEQFFGPGTRLTVL.

J is TRBJ2-7 and V is TRBV4-3, with 9 bases identical to TRBD2. Trimming removed 1 base from V and 1 base from J; junction bases left unmatched: 2. CDR3 length: 15 amino acids. CDR1 LGHNA and CDR2 YSLEER come from the germline V gene. The CDR3 DNA sequence: TGCGCCAGCAGCCAAGTTAGCGGGAGTTCCTACGAGCAGTACTTC. Translated: CASSQVSGSSYEQYF.

This chain joins TRBV15 and TRBJ2-5, with no clear D. The V and J ends lost 0 bases and 4 bases respectively, with 9 bases between them. This CDR3 has 14 amino acids. Germline CDR1 LNHNV, CDR2 YYDKDF (reference sequence). The DNA of the CDR3 is TGTGCCACCAGCAGAGACCCCCCTTCAGAGACCCAGTACTTC. Protein: CATSRDPPSETQYF.

The rearrangement joins TRBV7-6 to TRBJ2-5, with D perhaps matching TRBD2 (5 bases). Trimming cost V 1 base and J 1 base, with 13 bases left between them. The CDR3 covers 16 residues. CDR1 and CDR2 from the germline V gene are SGHVS and FNYEAQ. In DNA form, the CDR3 reads TGTGCCAGCAGCTTAGGAGGGCCCAGCCTCCAAGAGACCCAGTACTTC. This encodes CASSLGGPSLQETQYF. Variable domain in full (rest from reference TRBV7-6 and TRBJ2-5): GAGVSQSPRYKVTKRGQDVALRCDPISGHVSLYWYRQALGQGPEFLTYFNYEAQQDKSGLPNDRFSAERPEGSISTLTIQRTEQRDSAMYRCASSLGGPSLQETQYFGPGTRLLVL.

The chain recombines TRBV29-1 with TRBJ1-1, with D hard to call. V was trimmed by 6 bases and J by 2 bases, leaving 4 bases between them. Germline CDR1 SQVTM, CDR2 ANQGSEA. This CDR3 comprises 10 residues. The CDR3 protein is CSVYNTEAFF. Here the CDR3 DNA reads TGCAGCGTCTACAACACTGAAGCTTTCTTT.

The rearrangement links TRBV19 to TRBJ1-3, with D maybe TRBD1 (6 bases). The V end lost 1 base, the J end lost 1 base, and 14 bases lay between the germline ends. Per the germline V gene, CDR1 is LNHDA and CDR2 is SQIVND (reference sequence). The CDR3 sequence is 17 residues long. The CDR3 sequence: CASSIVQGLASGNTIYF. CDR3 coding DNA: TGTGCCAGTAGTATAGTACAGGGATTGGCTTCTGGAAACACCATATATTTT.

This clone was counted only a few times. The chain carries TRBV12-3 or TRBV12-4 and TRBJ1-5, with D perhaps TRBD1 (5 bases). This CDR3 spans 13 amino acids. V lost 7 bases to trimming and J lost 9 bases, with 16 bases between them. The CDR3 spells CASTGDSAGPQHF. The CDR3 DNA reads TGTGCCAGCACCGGGGACTCGGCCGGGCCCCAGCATTTT.

The V gene is TRBV19, the J gene TRBJ2-3; D gene ambiguous. The germline CDR1 and CDR2 sequences are LNHDA and SQIVND (reference sequence). This CDR3 has 17 residues. V dropped 2 bases and J dropped 4 bases, with 19 bases sitting between them. The CDR3 DNA sequence: TGTGCCAGTAGTATATCTTATGCGGCAGCGAGTGCAGATACGCAGTATTTT. Amino acid sequence: CASSISYAAASADTQYF.

The chain uses TRBV4-3 and TRBJ1-6; D call uncertain. There are 15 residues in the CDR3. Germline lookup yields CDR1 LGHNA and CDR2 YSLEER. Trimming pared 5 bases from V and 6 bases from J, leaving 14 bases between. This chain's CDR3 is CASSSQELGNSPLHF. DNA of the CDR3: TGCGCCAGCAGCTCGCAGGAACTCGGTAATTCACCCCTCCACTTT.

This chain connects TRBV13 to TRBJ2-7, with D perhaps matching TRBD2 (5 bases). CDR3 length equals 14 residues. Germline V gives CDR1 PRHDT, CDR2 FYEKMQ (reference sequence). Trimming took 1 base from V and 4 from J, leaving 11 bases between them. The CDR3 region has the DNA TGTGCCAGCAGCTTAGTCGGGAACGCTTACGAGCAGTACTTC. Its translation: CASSLVGNAYEQYF.